This TCR beta chain is drawn from a study of neurological immune-mediated disorders. Study-level results: The absence of shared CDR3 amino acid sequences among expanded clones across subjects suggests private repertoires in all groups.

Documented time point: longitudinal time-point 3. This clonotype was counted at least ten times. Its cognate antigen is unknown. In germline, CDR1 is MNHEY, CDR2 SMNVEV (reference sequence). V was clipped by 0 bases and J by 1 base, with 12 bases between them. CDR3 length equals 16 residues. The authors produced cDNA by 5'RACE using 10-nucleotide random UMIs. TCRdb re-analysed the 5' RACE reads in MiXCR, keeping a single row per CDR3 protein. The sample has tens of thousands of distinct CDR3 sequences, approximately 8.4% seen once. The sample consisted of PBMCs. The origin of this receptor is a woman aged 40-49 years in good health. This chain links TRBV27 with TRBJ1-1; D is unclear. The CDR3 DNA reads TGTGCCAGCAGTTTATCGATCCCGGGTACGAACACTGAAGCTTTCTTT. Translation gives CASSLSIPGTNTEAFF.